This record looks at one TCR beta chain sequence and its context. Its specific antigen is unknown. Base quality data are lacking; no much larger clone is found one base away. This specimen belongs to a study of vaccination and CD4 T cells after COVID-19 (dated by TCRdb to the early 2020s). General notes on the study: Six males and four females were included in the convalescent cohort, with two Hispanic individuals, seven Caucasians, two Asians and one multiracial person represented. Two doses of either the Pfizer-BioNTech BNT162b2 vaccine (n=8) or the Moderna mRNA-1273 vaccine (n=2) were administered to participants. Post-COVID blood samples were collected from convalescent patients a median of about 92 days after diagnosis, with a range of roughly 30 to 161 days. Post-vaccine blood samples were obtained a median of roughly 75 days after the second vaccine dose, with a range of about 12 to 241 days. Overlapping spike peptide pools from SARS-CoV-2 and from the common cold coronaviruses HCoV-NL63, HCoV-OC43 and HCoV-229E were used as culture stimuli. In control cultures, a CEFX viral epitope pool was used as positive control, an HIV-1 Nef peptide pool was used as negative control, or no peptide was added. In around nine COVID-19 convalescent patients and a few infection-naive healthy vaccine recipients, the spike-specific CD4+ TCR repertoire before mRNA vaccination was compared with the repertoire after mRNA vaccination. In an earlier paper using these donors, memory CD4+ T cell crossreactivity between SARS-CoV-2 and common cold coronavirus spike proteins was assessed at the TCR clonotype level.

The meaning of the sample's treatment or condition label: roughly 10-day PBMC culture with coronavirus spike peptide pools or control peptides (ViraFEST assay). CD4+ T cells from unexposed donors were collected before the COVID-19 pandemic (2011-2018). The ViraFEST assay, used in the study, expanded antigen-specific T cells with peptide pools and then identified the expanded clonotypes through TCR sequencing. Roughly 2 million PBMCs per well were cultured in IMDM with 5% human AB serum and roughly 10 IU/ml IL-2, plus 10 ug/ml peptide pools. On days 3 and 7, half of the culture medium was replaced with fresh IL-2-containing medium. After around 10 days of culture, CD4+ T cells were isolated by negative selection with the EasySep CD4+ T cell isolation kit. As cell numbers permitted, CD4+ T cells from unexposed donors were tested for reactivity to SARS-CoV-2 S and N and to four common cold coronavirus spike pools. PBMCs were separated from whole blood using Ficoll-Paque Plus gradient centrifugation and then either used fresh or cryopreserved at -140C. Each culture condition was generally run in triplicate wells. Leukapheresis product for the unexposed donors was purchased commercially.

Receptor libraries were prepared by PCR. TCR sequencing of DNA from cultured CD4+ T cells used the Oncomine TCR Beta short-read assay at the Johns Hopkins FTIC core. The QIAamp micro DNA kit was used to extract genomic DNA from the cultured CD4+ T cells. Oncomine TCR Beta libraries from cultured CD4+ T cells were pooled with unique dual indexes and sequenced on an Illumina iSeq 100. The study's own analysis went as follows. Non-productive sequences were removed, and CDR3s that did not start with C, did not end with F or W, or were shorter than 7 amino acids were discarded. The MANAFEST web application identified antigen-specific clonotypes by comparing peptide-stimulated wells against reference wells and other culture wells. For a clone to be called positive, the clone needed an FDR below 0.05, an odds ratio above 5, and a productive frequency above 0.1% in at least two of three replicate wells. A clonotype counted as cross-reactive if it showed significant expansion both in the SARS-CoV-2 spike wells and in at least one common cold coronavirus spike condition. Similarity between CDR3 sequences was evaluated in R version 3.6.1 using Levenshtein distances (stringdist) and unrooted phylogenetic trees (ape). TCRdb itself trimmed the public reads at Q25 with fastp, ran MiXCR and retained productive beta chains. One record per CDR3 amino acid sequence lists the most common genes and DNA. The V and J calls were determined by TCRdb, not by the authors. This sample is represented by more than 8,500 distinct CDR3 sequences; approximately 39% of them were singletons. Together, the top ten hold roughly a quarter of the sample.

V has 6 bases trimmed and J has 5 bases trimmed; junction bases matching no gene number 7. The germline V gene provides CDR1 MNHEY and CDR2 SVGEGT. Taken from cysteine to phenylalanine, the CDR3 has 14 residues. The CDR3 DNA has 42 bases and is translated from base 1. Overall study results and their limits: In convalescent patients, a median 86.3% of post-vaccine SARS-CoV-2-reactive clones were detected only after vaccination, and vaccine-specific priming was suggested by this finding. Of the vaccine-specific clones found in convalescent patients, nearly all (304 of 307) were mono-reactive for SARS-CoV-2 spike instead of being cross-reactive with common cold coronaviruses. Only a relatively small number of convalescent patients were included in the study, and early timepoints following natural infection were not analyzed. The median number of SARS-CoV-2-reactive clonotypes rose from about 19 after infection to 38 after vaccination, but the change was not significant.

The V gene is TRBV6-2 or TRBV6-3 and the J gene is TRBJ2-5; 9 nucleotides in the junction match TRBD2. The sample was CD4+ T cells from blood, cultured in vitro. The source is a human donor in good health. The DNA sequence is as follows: TGTGCCAGCAGCGCGGGGGGGGCGTACGAGACCCAGTACTTC. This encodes CASSAGGAYETQYF.